Below, 25 T cell receptor beta chains from the same sample are listed, as sequenced in a study of T cell changes during pregnancy in multiple sclerosis. The repertoire was sequenced with immunoSEQ multiplex PCR; TCRdb's copy has only in-frame clones and lacks some. The sample has approximately 49,000 clones; 90% are singletons. The sample in question was peripheral blood, obtained after pregnancy. The receptors originated from a female donor in good health, enrolled as a control in a pregnancy study.

The chain uses TRBV9 and TRBJ2-5, with 10 bases aligning to TRBD2. The trim removed 3 bases at V and 5 bases at J, leaving 7 bases unmatched. The CDR3 length is 15 residues. Germline CDR1 is SGDLS and CDR2 is YYNGEE. The chain's CDR3 is CASSGLAGGGETQYF. CDR3 nucleotide sequence: TGTGCCAGCAGCGGATTAGCGGGGGGAGGGGAGACCCAGTACTTC.

The CDR3 sequence: CASSAGQGGNTGELFF. The CDR3 region has the DNA TGTGCCAGCAGCGCCGGACAGGGGGGGAATACCGGGGAGCTGTTTTTT. The J gene is TRBJ2-2, the V gene TRBV5-7; 10 bases line up with TRBD1. TRBV5-7 counts as an open reading frame of uncertain function. Trimming removed 4 bases from V and 5 bases from J; junction bases left unmatched: 8. The CDR3 runs to 16 residues.

The V gene is TRBV2, the J gene TRBJ2-6; D perhaps matches TRBD1 (6 bases). The germline gives CDR1 SNHLY, CDR2 FYNNEI. Trimming removed 6 bases from V and 4 bases from J, with 16 bases in between. This CDR3 has 16 residues. The CDR3 nucleotides are TGTGCCAGCAGCCAAACAGGGTCGAAAGGGGCCAACGTCCTGACTTTC. It codes for CASSQTGSKGANVLTF.

CDR3 protein: CASSFSQGDLSYEQYF. Written as DNA, the CDR3 is TGTGCCAGCAGCTTCTCACAGGGGGACCTGTCCTACGAGCAGTACTTC. The rearrangement links TRBV7-9 to TRBJ2-7; TRBD1 agrees at 8 bases. J lost 1 base, V lost 3 bases, and 8 bases had no gene match. Germline V CDR1 and CDR2: SEHNR, FQNEAQ (reference sequence). CDR3 size: 16 residues.

The V and J genes are TRBV9 and TRBJ1-5; no definite D call. The CDR3 is 13 residues long. CDR1 SGDLS and CDR2 YYNGEE come from the germline V gene. V lost 4 bases and J lost 6, with 11 bases in between. The CDR3 sequence is CASSHGEGQPQHF. As DNA, the CDR3 is TGTGCCAGCAGCCACGGGGAGGGTCAGCCCCAGCATTTT.

The rearrangement joins TRBV7-2 to TRBJ2-1; 11 nucleotides match TRBD1. The germline V gene has CDR1 SGHTA and CDR2 FQGNSA. V gave up 4 bases and J gave up 7 bases; unmatched junction bases: 9. The CDR3 consists of 16 residues. CDR3 protein: CASSWTGGSGMNEQFF. Written as DNA, the CDR3 is TGTGCCAGCAGCTGGACAGGGGGCTCGGGGATGAATGAGCAGTTCTTC.

The gene calls are TRBV6-5 and TRBJ1-1, with 9 bases lining up with TRBD1. J gave up 4 bases and V 6 bases, and 6 bases lay outside the gene matches. The CDR3 is 14 residues long. Germline assignment: CDR1 MNHEY and CDR2 SVGAGI. In DNA form, the CDR3 reads TGTGCCAGCAGAACCGGGACAGGGTTCACTGAAGCTTTCTTT. It yields the protein CASRTGTGFTEAFF.

The chain has TRBV5-4 and TRBJ2-7; D is unclear. Trimming removed 5 bases at V and 5 bases at J, with 14 bases between. CDR1 is SGHNT, CDR2 YYREEE, per germline (reference sequence). CDR3 length equals 13 residues. The CDR3 DNA reads as TGTGCCAGCAGATCGTCCGAACGCGACGAGCAGTACTTC. This translates into CASRSSERDEQYF.

The rearrangement uses TRBV25-1 and TRBJ1-2, with unresolved D. Germline V lookup: CDR1 MGHDK, CDR2 SYGVNS. V shed 8 bases and J shed 4 bases, with 11 bases lying between them. The CDR3 loop spans 12 amino acids. CDR3 nucleotide sequence: TGTGCCAGCGGGTGGAGCACCTATGGCTACACCTTC. It translates to CASGWSTYGYTF.

The CDR3 loop reads CASSEWGQGDSPLHF. In DNA form, the CDR3 reads TGTGCCAGCAGTGAATGGGGACAGGGAGATTCACCCCTCCACTTT. This sequence joins TRBV2 and TRBJ1-6, with TRBD1 matching over 9 bases. V shed 2 bases and J 8 bases; nucleotides not matched to a gene: 4. CDR3 length equals 15 residues. Per germline, CDR1 SNHLY and CDR2 FYNNEI.

This chain uses TRBV5-1 with TRBJ2-1; 14 bases fit TRBD2. CDR1 is SGHRS, CDR2 YFSETQ, per germline. V lost 3 bases, J lost 5 bases, and 7 bases stayed unmatched. The CDR3 runs to 17 residues. CDR3 nucleotide sequence: TGCGCCAGCAGCTCGACTAGCGGGGGGGCCGATCACAATGAGCAGTTCTTC. Translation gives CASSSTSGGADHNEQFF.

This clone has just one count. The V gene is TRBV9, the J gene TRBJ2-2; D possibly corresponds to TRBD2 (5 bases). Germline CDR1 reads SGDLS; CDR2 reads YYNGEE. V was trimmed by 3 bases and J by 2 bases, leaving 11 bases between them. This CDR3 has 15 amino acids. CDR3 loop: CASSARGVNTGELFF. CDR3 in DNA: TGTGCCAGCAGCGCCCGGGGAGTAAACACCGGGGAGCTGTTTTTT.

This clone was observed a few times. V usage is TRBV7-3 and J usage is TRBJ2-3; a possible D gene is TRBD2 (6 bases). Trimming stripped 2 bases from V and 2 bases from J, with 14 bases between. The CDR3 has 16 residues. Looked up from germline, CDR1 is SGHTA and CDR2 is FQGTGA. The CDR3 region is CASSLQAGLNTDTQYF. As DNA, the CDR3 is TGTGCCAGCAGCTTACAAGCGGGCCTAAACACAGATACGCAGTATTTT.

This chain joins TRBV4-3 and TRBJ1-2, with TRBD1 matching 7 bases. Per the germline V gene, CDR1 is LGHNA and CDR2 is YSLEER. Trimming cost V 3 bases and J 7 bases; bases outside gene matches: 11. The CDR3 sequence is 15 residues long. CDR3: CASSQRETGMAGYTF. Written as DNA, the CDR3 is TGCGCCAGCAGCCAGAGAGAGACAGGGATGGCTGGCTACACCTTC.

The chain employs TRBV7-2 and TRBJ2-7, with 14 bases aligning to TRBD2. The germline V gene encodes CDR1 SGHTA and CDR2 FQGNSA. This CDR3 has 19 amino acids. The V and J ends lost 3 bases and 0 bases, in that order; junction bases with no gene match: 10. DNA for the CDR3: TGTGCCAGCAGCTTGACTAGCGGGGGGGTTTTTACTAGCTCCTACGAGCAGTACTTC. As protein: CASSLTSGGVFTSSYEQYF.

The rearrangement joins TRBV28 to TRBJ2-2, with 7 bases fitting TRBD2. V shed 6 bases and J 3 bases; nucleotides not matched to a gene: 7. This CDR3 comprises 15 residues. Germline loops: CDR1 MDHEN, CDR2 SYDVKM. The CDR3 spells CASRTTLAYTGELFF. CDR3 nucleotides: TGTGCCAGCAGAACCACACTAGCGTACACCGGGGAGCTGTTTTTT. Full variable domain (missing parts from reference TRBV28 and TRBJ2-2): DVKVTQSSRYLVKRTGEKVFLECVQDMDHENMFWYRQDPGLGLRLIYFSYDVKMKEKGDIPEGYSVSREKKERFSLILESASTNQTSMYLCASRTTLAYTGELFFGEGSRLTVL.

The chain uses TRBV27 and TRBJ1-1, with TRBD1 matching over 7 bases. This CDR3 spans 15 amino acids. Germline assignment: CDR1 MNHEY and CDR2 SMNVEV (reference sequence). V dropped 3 bases and J dropped 5; count of bases not matched to a gene: 9. The CDR3 DNA follows: TGTGCCAGCAGTTTGGTGCAGGGGGGAAGGACTGAAGCTTTCTTT. Amino acid sequence: CASSLVQGGRTEAFF.

The J gene is TRBJ2-7, the V gene TRBV5-5, with 9 bases lining up with TRBD2. CDR1 and CDR2 from the germline V gene are SGHKS and YYEKEE (reference sequence). The CDR3 is 16 amino acids. V was clipped by 2 bases and J by 6 bases; unmatched bases: 12. CDR3 coding DNA: TGTGCCAGCAGCTTCCCTAGCGGGAACCTGTGGAGCGAGCAGTACTTC. Amino acid sequence: CASSFPSGNLWSEQYF.

V is TRBV6-1 and J is TRBJ1-2; D may be TRBD1 (5 bases). CDR3 length: 13 amino acids. Germline CDR1 is MNHNS and CDR2 is SASEGT. With 2 bases removed from V and 3 bases from J, the gap between germline ends came to 7 bases. This chain's CDR3 is CASSEQGDYGYTF. The CDR3 coding sequence is TGTGCCAGCAGTGAACAAGGGGACTATGGCTACACCTTC.

The chain is built from TRBV5-1 and TRBJ2-7; 9 bases are a match to TRBD1. This CDR3 contains 13 residues. Trimming at V came to 3 bases and at J to 5 bases, leaving 3 bases not matched to a gene. The germline V gene has CDR1 SGHRS and CDR2 YFSETQ. CDR3 bases: TGCGCCAGCAGCTGGACAGGGGCAAACGAGCAGTACTTC. Its translation is CASSWTGANEQYF.

The genes are TRBV7-9 and TRBJ2-3, with D possibly TRBD2 on 7 matching bases. CDR1 is SEHNR, CDR2 FQNEAQ, per germline (reference sequence). V was clipped by 5 bases and J by 2 bases, with 17 bases between them. The CDR3 contains 16 residues. The CDR3 protein is CASSPPGGGFTDTQYF. The CDR3 DNA is TGTGCCAGCAGCCCCCCTGGGGGGGGCTTCACAGATACGCAGTATTTT.

V gene TRBV10-2 combines with J gene TRBJ2-3, with D possibly being TRBD2 (6 bases). CDR3 length: 15 residues. Germline V CDR1 and CDR2: WSHSY, SAAADI. Trimming removed 6 bases at V and 2 bases at J, with 15 bases between. The CDR3 sequence: CASREMIAVTDTQYF. The CDR3 DNA sequence: TGCGCCAGCAGGGAGATGATAGCGGTCACAGATACGCAGTATTTT.

This chain uses TRBV4-2 with TRBJ2-3; 12 nucleotides match TRBD2. The CDR3 is 17 residues long. Germline V gene lookup returns CDR1 LGHNA and CDR2 YNFKEQ. V shed 4 bases, J shed 2 bases, and the junction held 7 bases outside the gene matches. The CDR3 loop is CASSRRPSGGDTDTQYF. CDR3 in DNA: TGTGCCAGCAGCCGACGGCCTAGCGGGGGGGACACAGATACGCAGTATTTT.

The rearrangement uses TRBV6-1 and TRBJ2-7, with D maybe TRBD1 (6 bases). V was shortened by 6 bases and J by 2 bases, with 11 bases between the two germline ends. This CDR3 is built from 13 residues. CDR1 MNHNS and CDR2 SASEGT come from the germline V gene. Written as DNA, the CDR3 is TGTGCCAGCAGGAACCAGGGGACCTACGAGCAGTACTTC. Residues: CASRNQGTYEQYF.

CDR3: CASSLAVLAGVYEQYF. CDR3 bases: TGTGCCAGCAGCTTGGCCGTCTTAGCGGGGGTTTACGAGCAGTACTTC. V gene TRBV5-6 combines with J gene TRBJ2-7, with 9 bases identical to TRBD2. The V gene's germline CDR1 is SGHDT and CDR2 YYEEEE. V gave up 0 bases and J gave up 4 bases; unmatched junction bases: 8. This CDR3 is built from 16 residues.